These 18 T cell receptor beta chains came from one sample sequenced in a study of spatial heterogeneity in lung cancer. As for time point: blood at routine non-recurrence follow-up after resection. One entry per CDR3 protein, called by TCRdb with MiXCR from the 5' RACE reads. The repertoire consists of roughly 29,000 distinct CDR3 sequences, with almost 5.5% occurring once and the leading ten covering less than 25%. The material was PBMCs, obtained at follow-up. The receptors here all came from a female donor with early-stage non-small cell lung cancer.

This clonotype appeared many times. The V call is TRBV7-2, the J call TRBJ2-7; 9 nucleotides agree with TRBD1. The CDR3 is 15 amino acids. Germline V gene lookup returns CDR1 SGHTA and CDR2 FQGNSA. V lost 5 bases to trimming and J lost 1 base; unmatched junction nucleotides: 6. CDR3 nucleotide sequence: TGTGCCAGCAGCACAGGACAGGGGAATTCCTACGAGCAGTACTTC. Its translation: CASSTGQGNSYEQYF.

The sample holds many counts of this clonotype. The rearrangement uses TRBV9 and TRBJ2-5; 11 positions agree with TRBD2. The germline V gene has CDR1 SGDLS and CDR2 YYNGEE. Trimming removed 0 bases from V and 2 bases from J; junction bases left unmatched: 9. The CDR3 totals 18 residues. The CDR3 reads CASSVGSYGTSGQETQYF. The CDR3 DNA sequence: TGTGCCAGCAGCGTAGGCAGCTATGGGACTAGCGGACAAGAGACCCAGTACTTC.

This clonotype was observed at least ten times. The V call is TRBV20-1, the J call TRBJ2-3; D is unclear. The germline V gene has CDR1 DFQATT and CDR2 SNEGSKA (reference sequence). V was pared by 0 bases and J by 7 bases, with 8 bases between. CDR3 length: 12 amino acids. The CDR3 loop reads CSARDSGYTQYF. CDR3 DNA: TGCAGTGCTAGAGATTCCGGTTATACGCAGTATTTT.

The chain joins TRBV7-2 to TRBJ2-1; the match to TRBD1 covers 10 bases. Trimming removed 3 bases from V and 10 bases from J; junction bases left unmatched: 9. This CDR3 comprises 15 residues. Germline V CDR1 and CDR2: SGHTA, FQGNSA. The CDR3 DNA is TGTGCCAGCAGCTTTCGACAGGGGGCGTGGAGCGAGCAGTTCTTC. It encodes CASSFRQGAWSEQFF.

This clonotype has at least ten counts. V usage is TRBV20-1 and J usage is TRBJ2-5, with TRBD2 identical over 7 bases. Per the germline V gene, CDR1 is DFQATT and CDR2 is SNEGSKA (reference sequence). This CDR3 contains 14 residues. J gave up 4 bases and V 0 bases, and 5 bases lay outside the gene matches. The CDR3 DNA reads as TGCAGTGCTAGAGATAGCGGGCTTGGAGAGACCCAGTACTTC. Its protein is CSARDSGLGETQYF.

This clonotype has ten or more counts. The chain couples TRBV6-5 to TRBJ2-2; D may correspond to TRBD1 or TRBD2 (5 bases each). Deletions cut 6 bases from V and 1 base from J, with 21 bases between. CDR1 is MNHEY and CDR2 is SVGAGI in the germline V gene. This CDR3 has 18 amino acids. CDR3 sequence (DNA): TGTGCCAGCAGCCAAGGGGACCCCATGCTATTGAACACCGGGGAGCTGTTTTTT. Its protein product is CASSQGDPMLLNTGELFF.

J is TRBJ2-7 and V is TRBV2, with unresolved D. V was clipped by 4 bases and J by 0 bases, with 7 bases between them. The CDR3 runs 13 residues. Germline loops: CDR1 SNHLY, CDR2 FYNNEI. CDR3: CASSVGSSYEQYF. Written as DNA, the CDR3 is TGTGCCAGCAGTGTTGGCAGCTCCTACGAGCAGTACTTC.

About this clonotype: This may arise from a read error, as a much more abundant clone is one base away. The chain recombines TRBV3-1 with TRBJ2-7; the D is unclear. This CDR3 has 14 amino acids. The germline V gene encodes CDR1 LGHDT and CDR2 YNNKEL (reference sequence). Trimming left V 2 bases short and J 4 bases short, with 12 bases between. This CDR3 reads CASSQPDPTYEQYF. The DNA of the CDR3 is TGTGCCAGCAGCCAACCGGATCCTACATACGAGCAGTACTTC.

This clonotype was picked up many times. V is TRBV24-1 and J is TRBJ2-4, with 7 positions matching TRBD1. Germline trimming cut 1 base from V and 0 bases from J; bases unmatched to any gene: 8. Germline-derived CDR1 and CDR2 are KGHDR and SFDVKD. The CDR3 consists of 18 residues. In DNA form, the CDR3 reads TGTGCCACCAGTGATTTCAAACGACAGGGATTAGCCAAAAACATTCAGTACTTC. This translates into CATSDFKRQGLAKNIQYF.

This clonotype was seen ten or more times. This rearrangement joins TRBV10-3 to TRBJ2-7; D remains ambiguous. V lost 1 base and J 6 bases, leaving 10 bases between the germline ends. The germline CDR1 and CDR2 sequences are ENHRY and SYGVKD. This CDR3 spans 13 amino acids. DNA of the CDR3: TGTGCCATCAGTGAGTTAGTGCTGGCCGAGCAGTACTTC. Amino acids: CAISELVLAEQYF.

This clonotype was seen repeatedly, ten times or more. The chain carries TRBV20-1 and TRBJ2-7, with D possibly TRBD2 on 5 matching bases. Per germline, CDR1 DFQATT and CDR2 SNEGSKA (reference sequence). This CDR3 contains 11 residues. V was shortened by 3 bases and J by 6 bases, with 9 bases between the two germline ends. In DNA form, the CDR3 reads TGCAGTGCTAGTAGAGGGTCCGAGCAGTACTTC. Translated: CSASRGSEQYF.

This clonotype has a count of ten or more. This chain uses TRBV20-1 with TRBJ2-5; TRBD1 matches at 9 bases. The CDR3 is 15 residues long. Trimming at V came to 5 bases and at J to 2 bases, leaving 9 bases not matched to a gene. Per the germline V gene, CDR1 is DFQATT and CDR2 is SNEGSKA (reference sequence). CDR3 DNA: TGCAGTGCTCCACTCCCTGGGACAGGGCAAGAGACCCAGTACTTC. It codes for CSAPLPGTGQETQYF.

This clonotype appeared many times. The CDR3, as DNA: TGTGCCAGCAGCTTAGTAGGCGGGGGCCAAGAGACCCAGTACTTC. Translated: CASSLVGGGQETQYF. The J gene is TRBJ2-5, the V gene TRBV7-2; TRBD2 aligns across 7 bases. The junction had 3 bases not matched to a gene; V was cut back by 1 base and J by 1 base. The germline V gene has CDR1 SGHTA and CDR2 FQGNSA. The CDR3 runs 15 residues.

The V gene is TRBV28, the J gene TRBJ1-4, with D possibly being TRBD1 (5 bases). The V end lost 8 bases, the J end lost 10 bases, and 23 bases lay between the germline ends. This CDR3 contains 15 residues. Germline V gene lookup returns CDR1 MDHEN and CDR2 SYDVKM. CDR3 loop: CASSVGAQGRGKLFF. The DNA of the CDR3 is TGTGCCAGCTCAGTTGGGGCGCAGGGACGCGGAAAACTGTTTTTT.

The sample holds one count of this clonotype. The rearrangement uses TRBV6-5 and TRBJ2-7, with 13 bases aligning to TRBD2. CDR1 MNHEY and CDR2 SVGAGI come from the germline V gene. The V and J ends lost 6 bases and 2 bases, in that order; junction bases with no gene match: 7. The CDR3 runs to 16 residues. This CDR3 is CASSPRTSGSTYEQYF. Here the CDR3 DNA reads TGTGCCAGCAGCCCCCGGACTAGCGGGAGTACCTACGAGCAGTACTTC.

The sample holds many counts of this clonotype. V and J are TRBV7-6 and TRBJ2-5, with 8 bases fitting TRBD2. Germline lookup yields CDR1 SGHVS and CDR2 FNYEAQ. CDR3 size: 16 residues. The junction had 7 bases not matched to a gene; V was cut back by 3 bases and J by 1 base. The CDR3 region has the DNA TGTGCCAGCAGCTTTGCCAGCGGGGGTCTCCAAGAGACCCAGTACTTC. The encoded protein is CASSFASGGLQETQYF.

This clonotype was detected ten times or more. J is TRBJ2-2 and V is TRBV2; tentative D call: TRBD2 (5 bases). Germline V lookup: CDR1 SNHLY, CDR2 FYNNEI. The V gene lost 5 bases and the J gene lost 3 bases, with 10 bases spanning the gap. This CDR3 has 14 amino acids. The CDR3 DNA reads as TGTGCCAGCAGTTCCGGGGTAGACACCGGGGAGCTGTTTTTT. Amino acids: CASSSGVDTGELFF.

This clonotype appeared many times. The chain combines TRBV28 with TRBJ1-5; tentative D call: TRBD1 (6 bases). The V gene's germline CDR1 is MDHEN and CDR2 SYDVKM. V shed 4 bases and J shed 4 bases, with 20 bases lying between them. This CDR3 has 17 residues. CDR3 loop: CASSYYPRDTRNQPQHF. In DNA form, the CDR3 reads TGTGCCAGCAGTTATTACCCCCGGGACACAAGAAATCAGCCCCAGCATTTT.